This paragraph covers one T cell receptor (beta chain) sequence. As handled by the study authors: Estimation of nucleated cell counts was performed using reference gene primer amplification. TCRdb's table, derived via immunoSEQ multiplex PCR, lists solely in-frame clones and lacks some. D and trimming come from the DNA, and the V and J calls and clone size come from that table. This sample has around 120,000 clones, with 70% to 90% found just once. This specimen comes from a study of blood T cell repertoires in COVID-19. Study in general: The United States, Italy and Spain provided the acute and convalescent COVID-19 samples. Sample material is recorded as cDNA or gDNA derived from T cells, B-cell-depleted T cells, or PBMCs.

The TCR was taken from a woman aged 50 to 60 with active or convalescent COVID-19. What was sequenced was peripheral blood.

As DNA, the CDR3 is TGTGCCAGCAGCCAACAGAGGACAGGCAATTCACCCCTCCACTTT. Protein product: CASSQQRTGNSPLHF. The chain is built from TRBV11-2 and TRBJ1-6, with 7 bases fitting TRBD1. CDR3 length equals 15 residues. The germline CDR1 and CDR2 sequences are SGHAT and FQNNGV. V lost 5 bases to trimming and J lost 7 bases; unmatched junction nucleotides: 8. The whole variable domain, remainder taken from reference TRBV11-2 and TRBJ1-6, is EAGVAQSPRYKIIEKRQSVAFWCNPISGHATLYWYQQILGQGPKLLIQFQNNGVVDDSQLPKDRFSAERLKGVDSTLKIQPAKLEDSAVYLCASSQQRTGNSPLHFGNGTRLTVT.